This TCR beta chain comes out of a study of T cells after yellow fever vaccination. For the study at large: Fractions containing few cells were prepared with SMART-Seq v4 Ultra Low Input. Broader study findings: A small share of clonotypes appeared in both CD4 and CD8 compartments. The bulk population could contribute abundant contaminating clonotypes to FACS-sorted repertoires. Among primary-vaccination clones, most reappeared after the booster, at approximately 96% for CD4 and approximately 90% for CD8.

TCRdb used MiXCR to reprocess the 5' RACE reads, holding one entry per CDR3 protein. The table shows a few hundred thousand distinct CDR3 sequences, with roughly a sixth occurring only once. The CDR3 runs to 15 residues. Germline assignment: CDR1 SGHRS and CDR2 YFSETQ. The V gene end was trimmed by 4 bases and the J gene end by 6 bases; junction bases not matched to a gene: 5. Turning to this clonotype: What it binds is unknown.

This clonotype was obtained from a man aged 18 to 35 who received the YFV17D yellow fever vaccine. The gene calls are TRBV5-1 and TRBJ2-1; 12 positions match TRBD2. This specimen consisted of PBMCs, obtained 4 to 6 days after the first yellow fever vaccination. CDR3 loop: CASSPGLAGPNEQFF. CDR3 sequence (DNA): TGCGCCAGCAGCCCCGGACTAGCGGGACCCAATGAGCAGTTCTTC.